This T cell receptor (beta chain) was identified during a study of CD8+ T cells in alopecia areata. Overall study context: Treated patients swallowed 5 to 10 mg of oral tofacitinib twice daily.

Reverse transcription of extracted RNA yielded cDNA, which provided the sequencing template. Assay: immunoSEQ multiplex PCR; the TCRdb copy retains only in-frame clones and omits some. Of a few hundred thousand clones listed, under 40% are singletons. Treatment defined: oral pan-JAK inhibitor, 5-10 mg twice daily. This clone turned up a few times. Antigen: not known. General study points: Across lesional scalp, and particularly alopecia totalis/universalis, clonality surpassed that of normal scalp. Clonality in the scalp and expanded CD8+ clones ranked among the top 100 were significantly decreased by tofacitinib.

CDR1 is LNHDA and CDR2 is SQIVND in the germline V gene (reference sequence). Trimming took off 4 bases at V and 6 bases at J, with 18 bases between the two ends. The CDR3 covers 16 residues. The genes are TRBV19 and TRBJ2-2, with D perhaps given as TRBD1 or TRBD2 (7 bases each). The input for sequencing was CD4+ T cells sorted from blood, taken at roughly week 30, from a patient treated with tofacitinib. This clonotype was obtained from a human donor with alopecia areata. The DNA for the CDR3 is TGTGCCAGTAGTACAAGACAGGGAGGGAGCCCCGGGGAGCTGTTTTTT. Amino acid sequence: CASSTRQGGSPGELFF. The full variable domain, rest sourced from reference TRBV19 and TRBJ2-2, is DGGITQSPKYLFRKEGQNVTLSCEQNLNHDAMYWYRQDPGQGLRLIYYSQIVNDFQKGDIAEGYSVSREKKESFPLTVTSAQKNPTAFYLCASSTRQGGSPGELFFGEGSRLTVL.